This T cell receptor (beta chain) was recovered during a study of identifying expanded T cells in peripheral blood. Findings and limits, study-wide: Variance in clone template counts between approximately 2-week samples significantly increased with total template count across all healthy donors. Differentially abundant clones: about 1.2 between replicates, 15 to 17 at around 2 weeks, under 25 at four.

Sequenced by immunoSEQ multiplex PCR; TCRdb stores in-frame clones only, minus some. The top ten hold roughly 7.6% of the sample, which has some 99,000 clones, around 89% seen once. Points on this clone: Its matching antigen is unknown.

Healthy donors had no documented immune events, such as infections, while sampled. V was shortened by 1 base and J by 5 bases, with 15 bases between the two germline ends. The CDR3 spans 15 residues. CDR1 and CDR2 from the germline V gene are SGHNT and YYREEE (reference sequence). The source is a person aged 18 to 75 in good health. The sample comprised blood. The V and J genes are TRBV5-4 and TRBJ2-5, with D maybe TRBD1 (5 bases). The CDR3 region is CASSLFAEGVETQYF. In nucleotides, the CDR3 is TGTGCCAGCAGCTTGTTCGCGGAAGGGGTCGAGACCCAGTACTTC. Looking up the rest from reference TRBV5-4 and TRBJ2-5 gives the full variable domain: ETGVTQSPTHLIKTRGQQVTLRCSSQSGHNTVSWYQQALGQGPQFIFQYYREEENGRGNFPPRFSGLQFPNYSSELNVNALELDDSALYLCASSLFAEGVETQYFGPGTRLLVL.